These 22 T cell receptor beta chains share one sample of origin, sequenced in a study of cytomegalovirus exposure and HLA in healthy donors. PCR involved 60 Vbeta and 13 Jbeta primers. Method: immunoSEQ multiplex PCR; TCRdb's copy keeps in-frame clones and lacks some. The data show about 120,000 clones, with 70% to 85% seen just once and 2% to 3% held by the top ten. Sequences were obtained from PBMCs. The receptor source for this set is a woman younger than 35 in good health and CMV-seronegative.

This clone is a singleton in its sample. This chain uses TRBV11-2 with TRBJ2-7; D possibly corresponds to TRBD1 (5 bases). Germline assignment: CDR1 SGHAT and CDR2 FQNNGV. The CDR3 covers 14 residues. The CDR3 nucleotides read TGTGCCAGCAGCCCCGGTAGCAGGGCCTACGGGCAGTACGTC. It translates to CASSPGSRAYGQYV.

This clone was counted a few times. The chain links TRBV6-5 to TRBJ1-1; D is unresolved. CDR1 is MNHEY and CDR2 is SVGAGI in the germline V gene. The CDR3 is made up of 13 amino acids. V shed 4 bases and J shed 11 bases, with 17 bases lying between them. CDR3 amino acids: CASSSGTPERAFF. CDR3 DNA sequence: TGTGCCAGCAGTTCCGGTACCCCGGAGCGGGCTTTCTTT.

The J gene is TRBJ1-1, the V gene TRBV28, with 7 positions matching TRBD1. CDR1 and CDR2 from the germline V gene are MDHEN and SYDVKM. This CDR3 is 17 amino acids long. Trimming removed 4 bases from V and 0 bases from J; junction bases left unmatched: 11. Here the CDR3 reads CASSYVRGMVVNTEAFF. Written as DNA, the CDR3 is TGTGCCAGCAGTTATGTCAGGGGGATGGTGGTGAACACTGAAGCTTTCTTT.

This rearrangement joins TRBV7-9 to TRBJ2-5; 8 bases fit TRBD1. This CDR3 has 17 residues. V lost 2 bases, J lost 6 bases, and 14 bases stayed unmatched. In germline, CDR1 is SEHNR, CDR2 FQNEAQ (reference sequence). CDR3 region: CASSLMGTGRFGKTQYF. The CDR3 DNA sequence: TGTGCCAGCAGCTTAATGGGGACAGGCAGGTTTGGAAAGACCCAGTACTTC.

The rearrangement links TRBV6-1 to TRBJ2-3; 8 positions agree with TRBD1. Germline values: CDR1 MNHNS, CDR2 SASEGT. V shed 0 bases, J shed 6 bases, and the junction held 8 bases outside the gene matches. This CDR3 region has 16 residues. For the CDR3, the DNA is TGTGCCAGCAGTGAAGCCGGGACAGGAACTATTGATACGCAGTATTTT. This translates into CASSEAGTGTIDTQYF.

The genes are TRBV6-4 and TRBJ2-3, with 11 positions matching TRBD2. Germline V gene data show CDR1 as MRHNA and CDR2 as SNTAGT. V shed 4 bases, J shed 2 bases, and the junction held 2 bases outside the gene matches. The CDR3 has 15 residues. In DNA form, the CDR3 reads TGTGCCAGCAGTGGACTAGCGGGACCCACAGATACGCAGTATTTT. Translating gives CASSGLAGPTDTQYF.

In this sample, this clone turned up once. The J gene is TRBJ2-7, the V gene TRBV11-2; 7 bases map to TRBD2. The length of the CDR3 is 18 residues. Germline V gives CDR1 SGHAT, CDR2 FQNNGV. The ends lost 5 bases at V and 2 bases at J; junction bases unmatched: 18. The CDR3 region is CASSILSGWRERPYEQYF. CDR3 in DNA: TGTGCCAGCAGCATCTTGTCGGGGTGGCGGGAGCGCCCCTACGAGCAGTACTTC.

The chain employs TRBV19 and TRBJ1-2, with TRBD1 matching over 9 bases. In germline, CDR1 is LNHDA, CDR2 SQIVND (reference sequence). This CDR3 is 13 amino acids long. V lost 10 bases, J lost 3 bases, and 6 bases stayed unmatched. CDR3 DNA sequence: TGTGCCACCGAACAGGGGGCTTACTATGGCTACACCTTC. Protein product: CATEQGAYYGYTF.

The genes are TRBV5-1 and TRBJ2-3, with no clear D. Germline values: CDR1 SGHRS, CDR2 YFSETQ. V was clipped by 0 bases and J by 2 bases, with 10 bases between them. The CDR3 spans 15 residues. The CDR3 protein is CASSLGTVNTDTQYF. CDR3 in DNA: TGCGCCAGCAGCTTGGGTACAGTCAACACAGATACGCAGTATTTT. Full variable domain (rest looked up from reference TRBV5-1 and TRBJ2-3): KAGVTQTPRYLIKTRGQQVTLSCSPISGHRSVSWYQQTPGQGLQFLFEYFSETQRNKGNFPGRFSGRQFSNSRSEMNVSTLELGDSALYLCASSLGTVNTDTQYFGPGTRLTVL.

The chain recombines TRBV5-6 with TRBJ2-7; 7 positions match TRBD1. Losses at the gene ends were 4 bases for V and 4 bases for J; bases not matched to a gene: 8. The CDR3 length is 14 residues. In germline, CDR1 is SGHDT, CDR2 YYEEEE. CDR3 sequence (DNA): TGTGCCAGCAGCGCCGGACAGGCGTGGTACGAGCAGTACTTC. This gives the protein CASSAGQAWYEQYF.

This rearrangement joins TRBV11-2 to TRBJ2-5; possible D gene TRBD1, 5 bases. This CDR3 comprises 15 residues. V was pared by 1 base and J by 5 bases, with 14 bases between. Germline values: CDR1 SGHAT, CDR2 FQNNGV. CDR3 region: CASSLVFQGWETQYF. CDR3 coding DNA: TGTGCCAGCAGCTTAGTGTTTCAGGGATGGGAGACCCAGTACTTC.

The genes are TRBV19 and TRBJ2-4, with TRBD2 matching over 11 bases. Germline CDR1 is LNHDA and CDR2 is SQIVND (reference sequence). V lost 0 bases and J lost 0; bases outside the gene matches: 4. The CDR3 contains 18 residues. CDR3 region: CASSIEGTSGLAKNIQYF. The CDR3, as DNA: TGTGCCAGTAGTATAGAGGGGACTAGCGGCTTAGCCAAAAACATTCAGTACTTC.

V gene TRBV5-1 combines with J gene TRBJ1-6; 10 bases fit TRBD1. The CDR3 covers 14 residues. V was clipped by 0 bases and J by 10 bases; unmatched bases: 1. Germline V gene sequence: CDR1 SGHRS, CDR2 YFSETQ. The CDR3 reads CASSLGDRGSPLHF. The CDR3 DNA is TGCGCCAGCAGCTTGGGGGACAGGGGATCACCCCTCCACTTT. Filled out from reference TRBV5-1 and TRBJ1-6, the complete variable domain reads KAGVTQTPRYLIKTRGQQVTLSCSPISGHRSVSWYQQTPGQGLQFLFEYFSETQRNKGNFPGRFSGRQFSNSRSEMNVSTLELGDSALYLCASSLGDRGSPLHFGNGTRLTVT.

About this clone: Within the sample, other DNA sequences also encode this same CDR3. The genes are TRBV6-1 and TRBJ2-5; 12 nucleotides agree with TRBD2. Germline CDR1 and CDR2: MNHNS and SASEGT. V lost 10 bases, J lost 1 base, and 7 bases stayed unmatched. The CDR3 covers 15 residues. The DNA for the CDR3 is TGTGCCACCGAACAACTAGCGGGGGGCCAAGAGACCCAGTACTTC. Its protein product is CATEQLAGGQETQYF.

The chain employs TRBV6-5 and TRBJ2-2, with a weak D call TRBD2 (5 bases). Germline CDR1 reads MNHEY; CDR2 reads SVGAGI. The CDR3 loop spans 16 amino acids. Trimming removed 0 bases from V and 4 bases from J, with 12 bases in between. The chain's CDR3 is CASSYSRGLVTGELFF. DNA for the CDR3: TGTGCCAGCAGTTACTCCCGGGGTTTAGTCACCGGGGAGCTGTTTTTT.

The chain links TRBV4-3 to TRBJ1-2, with D possibly being TRBD1 (6 bases). With 3 bases removed from V and 6 bases from J, the gap between germline ends came to 20 bases. The CDR3 has 16 amino acids. Germline CDR1 and CDR2: LGHNA and YSLEER. The CDR3 nucleotides read TGCGCCAGCAGCCATAAATACAGGGTTCGCGTGGATGGCTACACCTTC. This encodes CASSHKYRVRVDGYTF.

The V and J genes are TRBV5-8 and TRBJ1-1; D unresolved. V shed 0 bases and J shed 0 bases, with 9 bases lying between them. The CDR3 sequence is 15 residues long. CDR1 and CDR2 from the germline V gene are SGHTS and YDEGEE. For the CDR3, the DNA is TGTGCCAGCAGCTTGGTGCGGGGAATGAACACTGAAGCTTTCTTT. It codes for CASSLVRGMNTEAFF.

This clone was recorded only once. V is TRBV28 and J is TRBJ2-3, with 11 bases that match TRBD2. Germline lookup yields CDR1 MDHEN and CDR2 SYDVKM. The CDR3 is 15 amino acids. The V gene end was trimmed by 6 bases and the J gene end by 5 bases; junction bases not matched to a gene: 7. The CDR3 sequence is CASSSRLAGRDTQYF. As DNA, the CDR3 is TGTGCCAGCAGCTCCCGACTAGCGGGACGAGATACGCAGTATTTT.

The sample holds one count of this clone. J is TRBJ1-1 and V is TRBV18; 10 nucleotides align to TRBD1. Per the germline V gene, CDR1 is KGHSH and CDR2 is LQKENI. CDR3 length: 18 residues. V shed 0 bases, J shed 5 bases, and the junction held 12 bases outside the gene matches. Here the CDR3 DNA reads TGTGCCAGCTCACCACCGGGATCGACAGGGGGCGCATATACTGAAGCTTTCTTT. As protein: CASSPPGSTGGAYTEAFF.

V and J are TRBV11-3 and TRBJ2-1, with 7 positions matching TRBD1. The CDR3 runs to 14 residues. Unmatched junction bases numbered 5, after V lost 5 bases and J lost 4 bases. CDR1 is SGHNT, CDR2 YENEEA, per germline. CDR3 in DNA: TGTGCCAGCAGCGCCGGGACAGCTTACAATGAGCAGTTCTTC. Protein sequence: CASSAGTAYNEQFF.

The chain combines TRBV5-1 with TRBJ2-3; 9 bases are a match to TRBD2. J gave up 2 bases and V 0 bases, and 4 bases lay outside the gene matches. CDR3 length: 16 residues. Germline V gene data show CDR1 as SGHRS and CDR2 as YFSETQ. The CDR3 coding sequence is TGCGCCAGCAGCTTGGTCAGCGGGGGGCCCACAGATACGCAGTATTTT. It specifies CASSLVSGGPTDTQYF.

This chain links TRBV2 with TRBJ2-7; TRBD1 matches at 7 bases. V lost 6 bases to trimming and J lost 2 bases; unmatched junction nucleotides: 10. CDR1 and CDR2 (germline): SNHLY, FYNNEI. There are 15 residues in the CDR3. CDR3 in amino acids: CASSLGRGRAYEQYV. The CDR3 nucleotides read TGTGCCAGCAGCCTCGGTAGGGGGCGCGCCTACGAGCAGTACGTC.